This T cell receptor (beta chain) comes out of a study of radiation and T cells in renal cell carcinoma. The overall study: Nephrectomy followed 15 Gy stereotactic body radiation by 4 weeks.

Germline assignment: CDR1 MRHNA and CDR2 SNTAGT. The CDR3 has 19 amino acids. Trimming shortened V by 2 bases and J by 6 bases, and 26 bases separated the two germline ends. As to time point: blood 2 weeks post-SBRT. Sample treatment: 15 Gy SBRT to primary tumor, nephrectomy 4 weeks later. The patient's renal cell carcinoma had clear cell pathology. Clones were read by immunoSEQ multiplex PCR, and TCRdb kept only the in-frame ones, dropping some. The table shows some 130,000 clones, with about 88% occurring only once. The TCR sequence derives from a woman aged 70-85 years with renal cell carcinoma. V usage is TRBV6-4 and J usage is TRBJ2-4; D gene ambiguous. The input for sequencing was blood, taken from a patient whose treatment included radiotherapy and nephrectomy. The CDR3 sequence is CASSDQMGEGLLEGNIQYF. The DNA for the CDR3 is TGTGCCAGCAGTGACCAAATGGGTGAAGGGTTGTTGGAAGGAAACATTCAGTACTTC.